This T cell receptor beta chain is from a study of control samples from healthy donors and cancer patients. Germline loops: CDR1 ENHRY, CDR2 SYGVKD. The CDR3 spans 12 residues. V was shortened by 8 bases and J by 2 bases, with 9 bases between the two germline ends. Sequencing was performed with immunoSEQ multiplex PCR; in TCRdb, only in-frame clones are kept and a portion is missing. This repertoire shows more than 150,000 clones, about 94% found once; its top ten account for over 2%. The chain employs TRBV10-3 and TRBJ2-5, with D hard to call. Input material: blood. The sequence was obtained from a man aged 45-65 years in good health. The CDR3 loop is CAIGSSQETQYF. CDR3 nucleotide sequence: TGTGCCATCGGAAGCAGTCAAGAGACCCAGTACTTC.